What follows are 17 T cell receptor beta chains derived from one specimen sequenced in a study of cytomegalovirus exposure and HLA in healthy donors. Researchers ran the PCR with 60 Vbeta and 13 Jbeta primers. This table comes from immunoSEQ multiplex PCR, and its TCRdb copy is limited to in-frame clones, with some not included. The repertoire holds about 140,000 clones, roughly 79% seen once, with less than 1.5% in the top ten. The sample comprised PBMCs. These receptors all stem from a man younger than 45 in good health and CMV-seropositive.

V usage is TRBV9 and J usage is TRBJ1-1; a weak D match, TRBD1 (5 bases). The CDR3 has 13 amino acids. Trimming took 5 bases from V and 3 from J, leaving 11 bases between them. From germline, CDR1 is SGDLS and CDR2 YYNGEE. The CDR3 sequence: CASRPVGDTEAFF. The CDR3 nucleotides are TGTGCCAGCAGACCGGTAGGGGACACTGAAGCTTTCTTT.

The V gene is TRBV28, the J gene TRBJ2-7, with TRBD1 matching 8 bases. The CDR3 covers 15 residues. From germline, CDR1 is MDHEN and CDR2 SYDVKM. With V trimmed by 5 bases and J by 0 bases, 6 bases remained unmatched. CDR3 DNA sequence: TGTGCCAGCAGTGGGACCGGGACAGGCTCCTACGAGCAGTACTTC. Residues: CASSGTGTGSYEQYF.

The chain couples TRBV5-1 to TRBJ2-2; possibly TRBD1 for D (6 bases). Germline V lookup: CDR1 SGHRS, CDR2 YFSETQ. The CDR3 is 15 residues long. Trimming took 0 bases from V and 4 from J, leaving 10 bases between them. CDR3 sequence: CASSLGQGFTGELFF. The CDR3, as DNA: TGCGCCAGCAGCTTGGGGCAGGGGTTCACCGGGGAGCTGTTTTTT.

The rearrangement links TRBV27 to TRBJ2-7; maybe TRBD2 (7 bases). This CDR3 spans 15 amino acids. Looked up from germline, CDR1 is MNHEY and CDR2 is SMNVEV (reference sequence). V lost 5 bases to trimming and J lost 0 bases, with 14 bases between them. The CDR3 here is CASSRGGMSSYEQYF. CDR3 nucleotides: TGTGCCAGCAGTAGGGGGGGGATGTCCTCCTACGAGCAGTACTTC.

The chain links TRBV19 to TRBJ2-1; tentatively, D is TRBD2 (6 bases). In germline, CDR1 is LNHDA, CDR2 SQIVND (reference sequence). The V gene lost 5 bases and the J gene lost 10 bases, with 12 bases spanning the gap. The CDR3 is made up of 12 amino acids. The CDR3 region is CASSASGGEQFF. CDR3 DNA: TGTGCCAGTAGTGCATCCGGAGGGGAGCAGTTCTTC.

The V gene is TRBV7-6, the J gene TRBJ2-5; possibly TRBD2 for D (6 bases). Germline V gene sequence: CDR1 SGHVS, CDR2 FNYEAQ. The CDR3 is 18 amino acids. Trimming pared 5 bases from V and 5 bases from J, leaving 27 bases between. The CDR3 DNA follows: TGTGCCAGCAGCCTAAGGAGCTCGGGGGTTATTAGCGTGGAGACCCAGTACTTC. Its translation is CASSLRSSGVISVETQYF.

This chain connects TRBV7-2 to TRBJ1-1; TRBD1 agrees at 10 bases. The germline V gene has CDR1 SGHTA and CDR2 FQGNSA. Unmatched junction bases numbered 6, after V lost 3 bases and J lost 2 bases. The CDR3 totals 16 residues. CDR3 DNA: TGTGCCAGCAGCTTGTTGGGACAGGGGCTAAACACTGAAGCTTTCTTT. Translation gives CASSLLGQGLNTEAFF.

This chain uses TRBV9 with TRBJ2-1; D uncertain. V shed 0 bases and J shed 4 bases, with 8 bases lying between them. The V gene's germline CDR1 is SGDLS and CDR2 YYNGEE. The CDR3 has 14 residues. The CDR3 region has the DNA TGTGCCAGCAGCGTAGGTGGGCTTTACAATGAGCAGTTCTTC. It codes for CASSVGGLYNEQFF.

This chain joins TRBV7-3 and TRBJ2-6; D is possibly TRBD2 (5 bases). Germline V gives CDR1 SGHTA, CDR2 FQGTGA. This CDR3 comprises 12 residues. Trimming pared 5 bases from V and 16 bases from J, leaving 15 bases between. In DNA, the CDR3 is TGTGCCAGCAGCCCGCCCGGTGGGAGACTGACTTTC. It translates to CASSPPGGRLTF.

This chain connects TRBV5-1 to TRBJ2-5; TRBD1 matches at 7 bases. The germline gives CDR1 SGHRS, CDR2 YFSETQ. The CDR3 extends over 14 amino acids. The trim removed 2 bases at V and 3 bases at J, leaving 4 bases unmatched. The CDR3 sequence is CASSFQTGKETQYF. The CDR3, as DNA: TGCGCCAGCAGCTTCCAGACAGGGAAAGAGACCCAGTACTTC.

This clone was detected a few times. The J gene is TRBJ1-5, the V gene TRBV5-5; D remains unclear. The germline V gene encodes CDR1 SGHKS and CDR2 YYEKEE (reference sequence). V shed 3 bases and J shed 4 bases, with 14 bases lying between them. The CDR3 spans 15 residues. The CDR3 nucleotides read TGTGCCAGCAGCTACCTGGAGAGGGAAAATCAGCCCCAGCATTTT. This gives the protein CASSYLERENQPQHF.

This chain links TRBV9 with TRBJ1-2; D may be TRBD1 (5 bases). Germline values: CDR1 SGDLS, CDR2 YYNGEE. The V end lost 5 bases, the J end lost 2 bases, and 10 bases lay between the germline ends. CDR3 size: 13 residues. The CDR3 sequence: CASRGGKNYGYTF. The CDR3 nucleotides read TGTGCCAGCAGGGGGGGAAAAAACTATGGCTACACCTTC.

This clone was counted at least ten times. The chain combines TRBV6-6 with TRBJ1-2; 9 bases are shared with TRBD1. After removal of 0 bases from V and 7 bases from J, the junction contained 3 bases not matched to a gene. CDR1 is MNHNY and CDR2 is SVGAGI in the germline V gene (reference sequence). This CDR3 is built from 14 residues. The CDR3 DNA reads TGTGCCAGCAGTTACTCCGGACAGGGGCTTGGCTACACCTTC. This translates into CASSYSGQGLGYTF.

This clone was recorded once. Given the absence of the conserved phenylalanine or tryptophan at the CDR3 end, a read error is likely. The gene calls are TRBV2 and TRBJ1-2; maybe TRBD1 (6 bases). V lost 6 bases to trimming and J lost 3 bases, with 14 bases between them. This CDR3 has 14 residues. Germline lookup yields CDR1 SNHLY and CDR2 FYNNEI. The CDR3 DNA reads TGTGCCAGCAGAGTACAGGGTAGAGACTATGGCTACACCCTC. It specifies CASRVQGRDYGYTL.

The chain joins TRBV5-5 to TRBJ1-2; D is perhaps TRBD1 (5 bases). CDR1 and CDR2 (germline): SGHKS, YYEKEE (reference sequence). CDR3 length: 17 residues. V lost 3 bases and J lost 6, with 24 bases in between. For the CDR3, the DNA is TGTGCCAGCAGCTCCACTGGGGTAGGCCTGCGGGGGGATGGCTACACCTTC. This sequence encodes CASSSTGVGLRGDGYTF.

The chain has TRBV6-5 and TRBJ2-1, with 9 bases that match TRBD1. CDR1 MNHEY and CDR2 SVGAGI come from the germline V gene. The CDR3 loop spans 13 amino acids. V was clipped by 6 bases and J by 8 bases; unmatched bases: 5. The CDR3 is CASRDRGIDEQFF. CDR3 nucleotides: TGTGCCAGCAGGGACAGGGGCATCGATGAGCAGTTCTTC.

This clone showed up just once. The rearrangement joins TRBV28 to TRBJ1-5, with TRBD1 matching over 7 bases. Germline lookup yields CDR1 MDHEN and CDR2 SYDVKM. After removal of 6 bases from V and 0 bases from J, the junction contained 11 bases not matched to a gene. The CDR3 covers 17 residues. The CDR3 DNA follows: TGTGCCAGCAGATATGAGGGGGCCTCTTTTAGCAATCAGCCCCAGCATTTT. Residues: CASRYEGASFSNQPQHF.